The following is a TCR beta chain sequence with its context. What it binds is unknown. The germline gene is not matched at one end of the junction; a read error may be the cause. This specimen belongs to a study of T-cell memory formation after mild COVID-19. Study results and limitations: The study detected some responding clones in pre-infection memory, suggesting cross-reactive memory joined.

The CDR3 loop spans 15 amino acids. The germline V gene has CDR1 LGHNA and CDR2 YNFKEQ. TCRdb reprocessed the 5' RACE reads with MiXCR, giving one entry per CDR3 protein. The sample includes 350,000 to 400,000 distinct CDR3 sequences, approximately 15% seen only once; the top ten take about 20%. The chain recombines TRBV4-2 with TRBJ2-2; weak D call: TRBD1 (6 bases). Source material: PBMCs or a T cell subset sorted from them (not recorded which). The sequence was obtained from a man aged 18 to 30 who had mild COVID-19 (a few samples of this study predate the infection). Cell type and time point are not known. In DNA form, the CDR3 reads TGTGCCAGCAGCCTATCGACAGGAAACACAGGGGAGCTGTTTTTT. Its protein product is CASSLSTGNTGELFF.